The rows below give T cell receptor beta chains drawn from one sample of a study of CD8+ T cells in alopecia areata. Profiling relied on immunoSEQ multiplex PCR, and the TCRdb table lists in-frame clones only, not all of them. The sample records 100,000 to 150,000 clones, roughly 57% being singletons. The material sequenced was CD4+ T cells sorted from blood, taken at week 4, from a patient treated with tofacitinib. The receptors shown here come from a human donor with alopecia areata. Both conserved end residues are part of each CDR3. A D gene is named only where the DNA matches it firmly. The size of a clone is reported for some rows only, either as once, few or many, or as a class for expanded clones.

clone_size	d_call	v_call	j_call	cdr3_nt	cdr3_aa
NA	NA	TRBV29-1	TRBJ2-3	TGCAGCGTTGAAATAGGGACAGATACGCAGTATTTT	CSVEIGTDTQYF
NA	NA	TRBV5-1	TRBJ1-2	TGCGCCAGCAGCTTGGACGGAGACTATGGCTACACCTTC	CASSLDGDYGYTF
NA	NA	TRBV2	TRBJ2-3	TGTGCCAGCAGTGATCGCCAGTCCCATGGGGATACGCAGTATTTT	CASSDRQSHGDTQYF
few	NA	TRBV7-2	TRBJ2-5	TGTGCCAGCAGCTTTCTATCCCAAGAGACCCAGTACTTC	CASSFLSQETQYF
few	NA	TRBV28	TRBJ2-7	TGTGCCAGCAGCCTCGACGGGCTCTCCTACGAGCAGTACTTC	CASSLDGLSYEQYF
few	TRBD1	TRBV10-3	TRBJ2-7	TGTGCCATCAGTGATAGGGGGACAGCCTCCTACGAGCAGTACTTC	CAISDRGTASYEQYF
once	NA	TRBV25-1	TRBJ2-3	TGTGCCAGCAGCTCCGGGGGCGCAAGGACAGATACGCAGTATTTT	CASSSGGARTDTQYF
NA	NA	TRBV7-3	TRBJ2-2	TGTGCCAGCAGCTTAGAGAACACCGGGGAGCTGTTTTTT	CASSLENTGELFF
few	NA	TRBV29-1	TRBJ1-2	TGCAGCGTTGAACCGTATGGCTACACCTTC	CSVEPYGYTF
few	TRBD2	TRBV5-1	TRBJ2-5	TGCGCCAGCAGCAGCCGGACTAGCAGTCGGCAAGAGACCCAGTACTTC	CASSSRTSSRQETQYF
once	TRBD1	TRBV4-1	TRBJ2-3	TGCGCCAGCAGCCTACTTGGGACAGGGGGCACAGATACGCAGTATTTT	CASSLLGTGGTDTQYF
NA	NA	TRBV6-5	TRBJ1-2	TGTGCCAGCAGTTACCACACAGGGAATGGCTACACCTTC	CASSYHTGNGYTF
NA	NA	TRBV10-3	TRBJ1-2	TGTGCCACGAGGGGGGGGAGCTATGGCTACACCTTC	CATRGGSYGYTF
NA	NA	TRBV7-2	TRBJ2-1	TGTGCCAGCAGCCCTACAGGGAATGAGCAGTTCTTC	CASSPTGNEQFF
few	NA	TRBV5-1	TRBJ1-1	TGCGCCAGCAGTAACCGGCAGAACACTGAAGCTTTCTTT	CASSNRQNTEAFF
few	TRBD2	TRBV5-1	TRBJ2-5	TGCGCCAGCAGCTTAGCGGGGGGCCAAGAGACCCAGTACTTC	CASSLAGGQETQYF
few	NA	TRBV29-1	TRBJ1-5	TGCAGCGCGGCCGAAAATAGCAATCAGCCCCAGCATTTT	CSAAENSNQPQHF
few	TRBD1	TRBV29-1	TRBJ2-1	TGCAGCGTTGCTCGCCGGGACAGGGGGCGCGGTGAGCAGTTCTTC	CSVARRDRGRGEQFF
NA	TRBD1	TRBV29-1	TRBJ1-1	TGCAGCGTTGAAATCGGGGACAGGGCTGTCACTGAAGCTTTCTTT	CSVEIGDRAVTEAFF
NA	NA	TRBV7-9	TRBJ1-1	TGTGCCAGCAGCTTAGAAGCAGCGAACACTGAAGCTTTCTTT	CASSLEAANTEAFF
few	TRBD2	TRBV7-9	TRBJ2-1	TGTGCCAGCAGCTTAGGCCTAGCGGGTTCCTACAATGAGCAGTTCTTC	CASSLGLAGSYNEQFF
NA	NA	TRBV2	TRBJ1-4	TGTGCCAGCAGCGGGACCTCCCCAACTAATGAAAAACTGTTTTTT	CASSGTSPTNEKLFF